This T cell receptor (beta chain) was recovered during a study of blood T cell repertoires in COVID-19. Overall study: Sites across the United States, Italy and Spain contributed samples from acute and convalescent COVID-19.

Clones were read by immunoSEQ multiplex PCR, and TCRdb kept only the in-frame ones, dropping some. The sample consists of about 140,000 clones, around 87% of them appearing once. V lost 7 bases to trimming and J lost 1 base, with 10 bases between them. Germline CDR1 reads SEHNR; CDR2 reads FQNEAQ (reference sequence). The CDR3 runs to 13 residues. The sample consisted of peripheral blood. The TCR originated in a human donor in a cohort sampled during active COVID-19. The V and J genes are TRBV7-9 and TRBJ1-1; D is possibly TRBD1 (6 bases). The CDR3 loop is CASNLGQNTEAFF. In DNA, the CDR3 is TGTGCCAGCAATCTGGGACAGAACACTGAAGCTTTCTTT.